One TCR beta chain is described in this entry. Its target is unknown. The CDR3 sequence is 14 residues long. CDR1 and CDR2 (germline): MNHEY, SMNVEV (reference sequence). V was trimmed by 4 bases and J by 4 bases, leaving 13 bases between them. Primed by a sample-barcoded 5' primer and a J-beta primer mix, a second PCR proceeded for 7 to 11 cycles. One entry per CDR3 protein results from TCRdb running MiXCR on the 5' RACE reads. The data contain about 640,000 distinct CDR3 sequences, 58% of them singletons. This record comes from a study of blood T cells in healthy people across ages. The study, taken as a whole, reports: Across samples, TCR beta diversity tracked strongly with naive T cell percentage.

Material: blood. The receptor was derived from a man between 60 and 75 years old in good health. This chain connects TRBV27 to TRBJ1-2; unclear D gene. The CDR3 sequence: CASSSRWEGYGYTF. In nucleotides, the CDR3 is TGTGCCAGCAGTTCACGTTGGGAGGGCTATGGCTACACCTTC.